Following are 24 T cell receptor beta chains from one sample sequenced in a study of control samples from healthy donors and cancer patients (dated by TCRdb to 2018 to 2021). Library construction relied on the immunoSEQ multiplex PCR assay. TCRdb obtained this table from immuneACCESS and retained in-frame rearrangements with V and J assigned. These tables miss some clones; where compared with another copy, unresolved V genes account for less than half of the shortfall, and the remainder is unexplained. The sample profile shows 110,000 or so clones; 90% of them were found once. 4% to 4.5% of the sample comes from the top ten. The sequencing input was blood. Receptors originate from a human donor in good health. The donor label of this sample is uncertain.

This chain links TRBV2 with TRBJ1-2; a possible D gene is TRBD1 (5 bases). This CDR3 contains 12 residues. Germline V gene data show CDR1 as SNHLY and CDR2 as FYNNEI. The V end was cut by 6 bases, the J end by 5 bases, with 10 bases between. The CDR3: CASRGVLYGYTF. Here the CDR3 DNA reads TGTGCCAGCAGGGGGGTCTTATATGGCTACACCTTC.

V gene TRBV12-5 combines with J gene TRBJ1-3, with D unresolved. Germline assignment: CDR1 LGHNT and CDR2 FRNRAP. This CDR3 comprises 18 residues. Between the trimmed V and J ends, which lost 3 bases and 0 bases, there was a span of 18 bases. The CDR3 region is CASGFQGQTKNSGNTIYF. The CDR3 region has the DNA TGTGCTAGTGGTTTCCAAGGCCAGACGAAAAACTCTGGAAACACCATATATTTT. Full variable domain (remainder filled in from reference TRBV12-5 and TRBJ1-3): DARVTQTPRHKVTEMGQEVTMRCQPILGHNTVFWYRQTMMQGLELLAYFRNRAPLDDSGMPKDRFSAEMPDATLATLKIQPSEPRDSAVYFCASGFQGQTKNSGNTIYFGEGSWLTVV.

The chain recombines TRBV27 with TRBJ1-5; no reliable D call. V was clipped by 3 bases and J by 0 bases, with 3 bases between them. Germline V gives CDR1 MNHEY, CDR2 SMNVEV (reference sequence). The CDR3 covers 13 residues. The CDR3 DNA follows: TGTGCCAGCAGTTTGGATAGCAATCAGCCCCAGCATTTT. Translation gives CASSLDSNQPQHF.

This clone appeared a single time. The chain is built from TRBV18 and TRBJ2-5; no firm D call. V was cut by 0 bases and J by 1 base, with 15 bases left in between. The germline gives CDR1 KGHSH, CDR2 LQKENI. CDR3 length equals 17 residues. The CDR3 here is CASSPPQGAAGQETQYF. Written as DNA, the CDR3 is TGTGCCAGCTCACCACCTCAAGGAGCTGCTGGCCAAGAGACCCAGTACTTC.

The rearrangement uses TRBV30 and TRBJ2-5; 7 nucleotides agree with TRBD2. CDR3 length: 13 residues. J was trimmed by 7 bases and V by 0 bases; bases with no gene match: 5. CDR1 is GTSNPN, CDR2 SVGIG, per germline (reference sequence). As DNA, the CDR3 is TGTGCCTGGAGTGTAGGCCGCGGGGGGACCCAGTACTTC. This encodes CAWSVGRGGTQYF. Together with reference TRBV30 and TRBJ2-5, the CDR3 gives the full variable domain: SQTIHQWPATLVQPVGSPLSLECTVEGTSNPNLYWYRQAAGRGLQLLFYSVGIGQISSEVPQNLSASRPQDRQFILSSKKLLLSDSGFYLCAWSVGRGGTQYFGPGTRLLVL.

This chain links TRBV7-3 with TRBJ2-6, with TRBD1 matching over 7 bases. J was trimmed by 1 base and V by 5 bases; bases with no gene match: 14. CDR1 and CDR2 from the germline V gene are SGHTA and FQGTGA. The CDR3 sequence is 19 residues long. The CDR3: CASSVDPQGLGSGANVLTF. The DNA for the CDR3 is TGTGCCAGCAGCGTAGACCCACAGGGGCTGGGGTCTGGGGCCAACGTCCTGACTTTC.

The chain employs TRBV14 and TRBJ1-2, with TRBD1 as a possible D gene (5 bases). The CDR3 loop spans 12 amino acids. Germline CDR1 reads SGHDN; CDR2 reads FVKESK. Trimming left V 2 bases short and J 6 bases short, with 7 bases between. The CDR3 spells CASSQSGHGYTF. As DNA, the CDR3 is TGTGCCAGCAGCCAATCAGGGCATGGCTACACCTTC.

The chain carries TRBV27 and TRBJ2-1, with a weak D call TRBD2 (6 bases). CDR3 length equals 17 residues. Germline lookup yields CDR1 MNHEY and CDR2 SMNVEV (reference sequence). V lost 4 bases and J 5 bases, leaving 21 bases between the germline ends. CDR3 nucleotide sequence: TGTGCCAGCAGTTACCCCCCCCGAGCAAGGACTAACAATGAGCAGTTCTTC. Its protein is CASSYPPRARTNNEQFF.

The gene calls are TRBV5-1 and TRBJ1-3; D remains ambiguous. The V gene lost 0 bases and the J gene lost 1 base, with 5 bases spanning the gap. The CDR3 is 14 residues long. CDR1 is SGHRS, CDR2 YFSETQ, per germline. The CDR3 reads CASSLATSGNTIYF. The CDR3 DNA sequence: TGCGCCAGCAGCTTGGCCACGTCTGGAAACACCATATATTTT.

The chain joins TRBV13 to TRBJ2-1; possibly TRBD2 for D (5 bases). Per the germline V gene, CDR1 is PRHDT and CDR2 is FYEKMQ (reference sequence). V lost 8 bases to trimming and J lost 2 bases, with 13 bases between them. The CDR3 consists of 14 residues. As DNA, the CDR3 is TGTGCCAGCTGTAGCCTGAGGGCCTACAATGAGCAGTTCTTC. Its protein is CASCSLRAYNEQFF.

The V gene is TRBV6-6, the J gene TRBJ1-2; possibly TRBD1 for D (6 bases). The V end was cut by 5 bases, the J end by 4 bases, with 11 bases between. The CDR3 sequence is 13 residues long. The germline gives CDR1 MNHNY, CDR2 SVGAGI (reference sequence). CDR3 coding DNA: TGTGCCAGCAGTGTGGGGGGCGGCTATGGCTACACCTTC. It translates to CASSVGGGYGYTF.

The V gene is TRBV14, the J gene TRBJ2-7, with D possibly TRBD2 on 6 matching bases. The CDR3 extends over 14 amino acids. V shed 1 base and J shed 0 bases, with 7 bases lying between them. Germline CDR1 is SGHDN and CDR2 is FVKESK. CDR3 DNA sequence: TGTGCCAGCAGCCAAGGGGGGGACTCCTACGAGCAGTACTTC. Its protein is CASSQGGDSYEQYF.

The rearrangement joins TRBV19 to TRBJ1-4; D unclear. Per germline, CDR1 LNHDA and CDR2 SQIVND (reference sequence). The CDR3 is made up of 11 amino acids. Trimming stripped 4 bases from V and 7 bases from J, with 4 bases between. CDR3 region: CASSNGEKLFF. CDR3 bases: TGTGCCAGTAGTAATGGTGAAAAACTGTTTTTT.

CDR3 region: CSAEENTEAFF. The CDR3 region has the DNA TGCAGTGCTGAAGAGAACACTGAAGCTTTCTTT. V is TRBV20-1 and J is TRBJ1-1; D is unresolved. The V end lost 5 bases, the J end lost 1 base, and 5 bases lay between the germline ends. The CDR3 extends over 11 amino acids. CDR1 and CDR2 (germline): DFQATT, SNEGSKA (reference sequence).

The chain uses TRBV3-1 (or the pseudogene TRBV3-2) and TRBJ2-7, with D perhaps matching TRBD2 (6 bases). Germline lookup yields CDR1 LGHDT and CDR2 YNNKEL (reference sequence). The CDR3 consists of 14 residues. Trimming took 4 bases from V and 4 from J, leaving 14 bases between them. The CDR3 DNA is TGTGCCAGCAGCCCTTACGGGGGACGGTACGAGCAGTACTTC. This translates into CASSPYGGRYEQYF.

V and J are TRBV30 and TRBJ2-1; 9 positions match TRBD1. Germline lookup yields CDR1 GTSNPN and CDR2 SVGIG (reference sequence). J was trimmed by 7 bases and V by 0 bases; bases with no gene match: 10. The length of the CDR3 is 16 residues. CDR3 protein: CAWSVQLSGTGNEQFF. The CDR3, as DNA: TGTGCCTGGAGTGTACAGTTGTCGGGGACAGGGAATGAGCAGTTCTTC.

The chain combines TRBV4-2 with TRBJ1-6; D call uncertain. The CDR3 consists of 14 residues. Germline CDR1 is LGHNA and CDR2 is YNFKEQ. Trimming stripped 4 bases from V and 8 bases from J, with 12 bases between. The CDR3 nucleotides read TGTGCCAGCAGCCTCGGGGAGGGCGATTCACCCCTCCACTTT. Amino acids: CASSLGEGDSPLHF.

This clone was found many times. This sequence joins TRBV27 and TRBJ2-7; D is unresolved. Trimming removed 5 bases at V and 2 bases at J, with 13 bases between. Germline V gives CDR1 MNHEY, CDR2 SMNVEV (reference sequence). This CDR3 is 14 amino acids long. DNA for the CDR3: TGTGCCAGCAGTGCGTCAGAGATTGCCTACGAGCAGTACTTC. This gives the protein CASSASEIAYEQYF.

This clone was seen once. The V gene is TRBV5-4, the J gene TRBJ1-1; D is possibly TRBD1 (6 bases). Looked up from germline, CDR1 is SGHNT and CDR2 is YYREEE (reference sequence). Trimming took off 2 bases at V and 5 bases at J, with 16 bases between the two ends. The CDR3 is 15 amino acids. In nucleotides, the CDR3 is TGTGCCAGCAGCTTTTTAGGCAGGGGAGGGACTGAAGCTTTCTTT. Protein: CASSFLGRGGTEAFF.

Notes on this clone: At one end the junction does not follow the germline gene, possibly because of a read error. The rearrangement uses TRBV5-8 and TRBJ2-7; perhaps TRBD1 as D (5 bases). Germline loops: CDR1 SGHTS, CDR2 YDEGEE. This CDR3 is 15 amino acids long. The CDR3 DNA follows: TGTGCCAGCAGGTTGGGGCAGTCTATCCCCTACGAGCAGTACTTC. Translating it yields CASRLGQSIPYEQYF.

Comments on this clone: At one of its ends the junction is not consistent with the germline gene, which may arise from a read error. The J gene is TRBJ2-1, the V gene TRBV19, with 7 bases that match TRBD1. This CDR3 contains 13 residues. Per the germline V gene, CDR1 is LNHDA and CDR2 is SQIVND (reference sequence). The CDR3 protein is CASSDTGDNGQFF. The CDR3 DNA is TGTGCCAGTAGTGATACAGGGGACAATGGGCAGTTCTTC.

This sequence joins TRBV7-2 and TRBJ1-1; D may be TRBD1 (6 bases). CDR3 length equals 14 residues. The germline V and J ends were trimmed by 5 bases and 1 base, with 11 bases remaining between them. Germline lookup yields CDR1 SGHTA and CDR2 FQGNSA. The CDR3 DNA reads as TGTGCCAGCAGCCAGAGGGGGGGGAACACTGAAGCTTTCTTT. Translating it yields CASSQRGGNTEAFF.

The rearrangement uses TRBV6-2 or TRBV6-3 and TRBJ2-5, with 9 bases identical to TRBD1. The CDR3 extends over 17 amino acids. V shed 2 bases and J 5 bases; nucleotides not matched to a gene: 12. Germline loops: CDR1 MNHEY, CDR2 SVGEGT. CDR3 protein: CASSYPRRDRARETQYF. CDR3 coding DNA: TGTGCCAGCAGTTACCCTCGCCGGGACAGGGCACGGGAGACCCAGTACTTC.

This clone was observed a few times. The rearrangement uses TRBV7-8 and TRBJ1-5, with 7 bases matching TRBD1. CDR1 SGHVS and CDR2 FQNEAQ come from the germline V gene. CDR3 length equals 16 residues. V lost 5 bases and J lost 2; bases outside the gene matches: 9. The CDR3 is CASSQRPGTGNQPQHF. Here the CDR3 DNA reads TGTGCCAGCAGCCAGCGACCCGGGACAGGCAATCAGCCCCAGCATTTT.